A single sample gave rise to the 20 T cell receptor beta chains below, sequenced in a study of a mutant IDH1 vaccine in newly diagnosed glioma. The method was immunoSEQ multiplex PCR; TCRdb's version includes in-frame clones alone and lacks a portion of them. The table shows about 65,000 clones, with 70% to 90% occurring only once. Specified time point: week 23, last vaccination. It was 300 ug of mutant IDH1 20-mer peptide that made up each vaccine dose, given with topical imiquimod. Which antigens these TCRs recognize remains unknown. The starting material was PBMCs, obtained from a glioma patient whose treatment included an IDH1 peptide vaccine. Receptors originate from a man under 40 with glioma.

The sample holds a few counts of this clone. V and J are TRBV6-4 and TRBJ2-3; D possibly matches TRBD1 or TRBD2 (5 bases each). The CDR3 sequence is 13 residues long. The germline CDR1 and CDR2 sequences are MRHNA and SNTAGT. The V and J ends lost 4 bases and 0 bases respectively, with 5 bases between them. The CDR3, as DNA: TGTGCCAGCAGTGGGGACAGCACAGATACGCAGTATTTT. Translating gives CASSGDSTDTQYF.

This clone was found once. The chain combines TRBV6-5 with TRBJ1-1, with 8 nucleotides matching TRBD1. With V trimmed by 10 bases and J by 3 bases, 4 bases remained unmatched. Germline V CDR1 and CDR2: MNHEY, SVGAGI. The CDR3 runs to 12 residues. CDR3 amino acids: CATSGGHTEAFF. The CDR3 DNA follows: TGTGCCACCTCAGGGGGCCACACTGAAGCTTTCTTT.

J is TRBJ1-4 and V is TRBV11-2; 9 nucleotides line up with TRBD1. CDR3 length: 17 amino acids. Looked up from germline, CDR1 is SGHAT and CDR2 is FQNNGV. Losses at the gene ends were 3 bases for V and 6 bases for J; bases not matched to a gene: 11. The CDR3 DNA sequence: TGTGCCAGCAGCTTCGACAGGGGGGTAGCCGGTTATGAAAAACTGTTTTTT. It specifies CASSFDRGVAGYEKLFF.

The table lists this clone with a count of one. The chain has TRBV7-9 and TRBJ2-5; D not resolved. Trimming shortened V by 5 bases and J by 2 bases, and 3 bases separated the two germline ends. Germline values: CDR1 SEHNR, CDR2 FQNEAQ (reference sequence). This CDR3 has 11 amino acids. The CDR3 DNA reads TGTGCCAGCAGCCGGCAAGAGACCCAGTACTTC. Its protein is CASSRQETQYF.

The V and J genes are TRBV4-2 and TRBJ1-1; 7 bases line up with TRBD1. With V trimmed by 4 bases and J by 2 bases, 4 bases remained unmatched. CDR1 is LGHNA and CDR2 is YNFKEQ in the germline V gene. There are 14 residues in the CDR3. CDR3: CASSRQGRNTEAFF. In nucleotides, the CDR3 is TGTGCCAGCAGCCGACAGGGTCGAAACACTGAAGCTTTCTTT.

CDR3 in amino acids: CASSRSGGPTDTQYF. CDR3 coding DNA: TGTGCCAGCAGCCGTAGCGGGGGGCCCACAGATACGCAGTATTTT. The rearrangement links TRBV16 to TRBJ2-3, with 10 bases fitting TRBD2. CDR1 is KGHSY and CDR2 is FQNENV in the germline V gene. This CDR3 contains 15 residues. V lost 4 bases and J lost 2; bases outside the gene matches: 3.

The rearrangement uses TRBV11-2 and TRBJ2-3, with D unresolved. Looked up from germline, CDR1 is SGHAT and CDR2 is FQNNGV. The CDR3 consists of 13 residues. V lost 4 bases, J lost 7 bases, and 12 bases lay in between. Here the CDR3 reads CASSSYIQNTQYF. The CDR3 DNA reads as TGTGCCAGCAGCTCTTATATACAGAATACGCAGTATTTT.

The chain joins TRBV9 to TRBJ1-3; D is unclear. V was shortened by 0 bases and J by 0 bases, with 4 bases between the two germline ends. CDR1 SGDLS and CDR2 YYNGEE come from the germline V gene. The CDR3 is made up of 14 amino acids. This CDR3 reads CASSVESSGNTIYF. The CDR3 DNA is TGTGCCAGCAGCGTAGAGAGCTCTGGAAACACCATATATTTT.

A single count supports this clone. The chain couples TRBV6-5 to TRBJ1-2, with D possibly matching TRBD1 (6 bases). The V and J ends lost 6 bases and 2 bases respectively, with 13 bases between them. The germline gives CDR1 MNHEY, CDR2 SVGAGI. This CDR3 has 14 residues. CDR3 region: CASRISQGNYGYTF. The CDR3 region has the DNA TGTGCCAGCAGGATATCCCAGGGGAACTATGGCTACACCTTC.

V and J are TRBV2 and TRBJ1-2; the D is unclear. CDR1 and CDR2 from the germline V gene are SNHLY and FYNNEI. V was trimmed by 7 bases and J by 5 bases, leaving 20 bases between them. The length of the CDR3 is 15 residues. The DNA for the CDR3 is TGTGCCAGCACTCTTGTACTGGACGGTGATTATGGCTACACCTTC. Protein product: CASTLVLDGDYGYTF.

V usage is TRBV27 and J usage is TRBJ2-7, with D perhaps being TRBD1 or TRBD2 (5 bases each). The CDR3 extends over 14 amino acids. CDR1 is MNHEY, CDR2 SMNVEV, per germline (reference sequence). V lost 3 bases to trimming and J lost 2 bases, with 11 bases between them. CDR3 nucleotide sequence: TGTGCCAGCAGTTTTCGGGACGGAACCTACGAGCAGTACTTC. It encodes CASSFRDGTYEQYF.

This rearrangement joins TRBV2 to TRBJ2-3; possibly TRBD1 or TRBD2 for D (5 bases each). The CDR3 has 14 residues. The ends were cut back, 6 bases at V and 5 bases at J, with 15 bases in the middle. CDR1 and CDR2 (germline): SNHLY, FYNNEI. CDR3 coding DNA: TGTGCCAGCAGGATCGGGACCACGCAAGATACGCAGTATTTT. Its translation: CASRIGTTQDTQYF.

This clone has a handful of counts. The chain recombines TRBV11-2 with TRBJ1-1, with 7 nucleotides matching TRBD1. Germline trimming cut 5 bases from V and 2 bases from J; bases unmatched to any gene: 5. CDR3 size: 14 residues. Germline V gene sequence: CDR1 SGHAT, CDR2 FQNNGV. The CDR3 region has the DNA TGTGCCAGCAGCACCGGGACAGTCAACACTGAAGCTTTCTTT. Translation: CASSTGTVNTEAFF.

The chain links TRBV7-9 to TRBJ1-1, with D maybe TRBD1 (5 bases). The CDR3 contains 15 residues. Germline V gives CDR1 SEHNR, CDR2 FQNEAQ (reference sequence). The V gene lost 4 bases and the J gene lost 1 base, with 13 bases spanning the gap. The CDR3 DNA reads TGTGCCAGCAGCTCCGGGGGACGGCCGAACACTGAAGCTTTCTTT. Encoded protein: CASSSGGRPNTEAFF.

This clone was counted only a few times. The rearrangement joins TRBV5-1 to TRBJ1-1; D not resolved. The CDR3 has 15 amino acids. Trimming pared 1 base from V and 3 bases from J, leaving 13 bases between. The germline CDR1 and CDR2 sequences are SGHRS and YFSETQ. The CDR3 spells CASSLQLDLDTEAFF. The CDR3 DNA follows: TGCGCCAGCAGCTTGCAGCTCGACTTGGACACTGAAGCTTTCTTT.

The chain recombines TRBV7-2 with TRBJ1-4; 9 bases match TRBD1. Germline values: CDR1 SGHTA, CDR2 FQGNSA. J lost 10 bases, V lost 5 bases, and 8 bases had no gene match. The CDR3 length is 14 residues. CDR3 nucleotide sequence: TGTGCCAGCAGCATGGGACAGGGAGCAGGAAAACTGTTTTTT. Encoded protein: CASSMGQGAGKLFF.

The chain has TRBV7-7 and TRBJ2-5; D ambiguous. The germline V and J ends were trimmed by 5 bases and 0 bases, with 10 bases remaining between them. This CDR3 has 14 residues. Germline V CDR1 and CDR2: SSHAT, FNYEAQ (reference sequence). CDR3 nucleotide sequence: TGTGCCAGCAGCCAAGGACCTAACCAAGAGACCCAGTACTTC. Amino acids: CASSQGPNQETQYF.

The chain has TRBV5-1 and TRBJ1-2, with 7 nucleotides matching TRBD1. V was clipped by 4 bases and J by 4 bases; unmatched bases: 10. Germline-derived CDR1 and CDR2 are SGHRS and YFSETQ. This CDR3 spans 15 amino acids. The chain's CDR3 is CASSLGTALGYGYTF. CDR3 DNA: TGCGCCAGCAGCCTCGGGACAGCACTTGGCTATGGCTACACCTTC.

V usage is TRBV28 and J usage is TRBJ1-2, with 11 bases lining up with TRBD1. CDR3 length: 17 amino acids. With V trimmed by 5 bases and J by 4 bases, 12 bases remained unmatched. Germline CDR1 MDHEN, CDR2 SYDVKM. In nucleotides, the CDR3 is TGTGCCAGCAGTAGTACTGAGGACAGGGGGCTTGGCTATGGCTACACCTTC. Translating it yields CASSSTEDRGLGYGYTF.

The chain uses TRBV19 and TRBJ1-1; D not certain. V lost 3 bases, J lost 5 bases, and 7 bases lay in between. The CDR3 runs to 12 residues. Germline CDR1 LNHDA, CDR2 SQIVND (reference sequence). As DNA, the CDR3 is TGTGCCAGTAGTATTGCCAGAACTGAAGCTTTCTTT. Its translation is CASSIARTEAFF.